A single sample gave rise to the 20 T cell receptor beta chains below, sequenced in a study of Ad26.COV2.S vaccination and SARS-CoV-2 variants. Treatment defined: approximately 18 received Ad26.COV2.S at low or high dose, single or two shots; 5 received placebo; per-sample allocation not given. Day 63 after the first vaccine or placebo injection was the time point for sampling. Produced via immunoSEQ multiplex PCR; TCRdb's table is partial and in-frame only. Among roughly 680,000 clones listed, more than 80% were seen once. The source was peripheral blood, collected in a trial of Ad26.COV2.S vaccine versus placebo. The receptors were gathered from a person aged 18-60 years who received the Ad26.COV2.S COVID-19 vaccine or a placebo.

The gene calls are TRBV12-3 or TRBV12-4 and TRBJ1-1; no clear D gene. The V gene lost 6 bases and the J gene lost 10 bases, with 9 bases spanning the gap. The CDR3 has 10 residues. The CDR3 nucleotides are TGTGCCAGCAGCGGAAGGGTAGCTTTCTTT. Protein: CASSGRVAFF.

The chain recombines TRBV28 with TRBJ2-7, with D possibly being TRBD1 (6 bases). The CDR3 contains 14 residues. Trimming removed 6 bases from V and 3 bases from J, with 15 bases in between. CDR1 MDHEN and CDR2 SYDVKM come from the germline V gene. CDR3 sequence: CASRKGGADYEQYF. The CDR3, as DNA: TGTGCCAGCAGAAAAGGGGGTGCCGACTACGAGCAGTACTTC.

The rearrangement joins TRBV24-1 to TRBJ2-3; 9 nucleotides line up with TRBD2. CDR1 KGHDR and CDR2 SFDVKD come from the germline V gene. The V gene end was trimmed by 3 bases and the J gene end by 2 bases; junction bases not matched to a gene: 11. There are 18 residues in the CDR3. This chain's CDR3 is CATSDAPPTSGPTDTQYF. The CDR3 DNA reads TGTGCCACCAGTGATGCCCCTCCGACTAGCGGCCCCACAGATACGCAGTATTTT.

This clone was detected only a few times. V and J are TRBV6-6 and TRBJ2-7; D may be TRBD1 (5 bases). CDR1 and CDR2 from the germline V gene are MNHNY and SVGAGI (reference sequence). The CDR3 length is 14 residues. The V end was cut by 0 bases, the J end by 6 bases, with 12 bases between. In nucleotides, the CDR3 is TGTGCCAGCAGTTACTCGACTGGTGGGGCCGAGCAGTACTTC. Protein product: CASSYSTGGAEQYF.

The chain joins TRBV27 to TRBJ2-7; possibly TRBD1 for D (5 bases). The V gene's germline CDR1 is MNHEY and CDR2 SMNVEV (reference sequence). The CDR3 length is 14 residues. The V gene lost 2 bases and the J gene lost 5 bases, with 13 bases spanning the gap. CDR3 loop: CASSLTAGPNEQYF. Written as DNA, the CDR3 is TGTGCCAGCAGTTTAACGGCAGGGCCCAACGAGCAGTACTTC.

The V and J genes are TRBV19 and TRBJ2-3, with a possible D match to TRBD2 (7 bases). The CDR3 totals 14 residues. Germline values: CDR1 LNHDA, CDR2 SQIVND (reference sequence). V was trimmed by 5 bases and J by 3 bases, leaving 12 bases between them. CDR3 loop: CASSPGGGTDTQYF. For the CDR3, the DNA is TGTGCCAGTAGTCCGGGGGGCGGAACAGATACGCAGTATTTT.

The rearrangement uses TRBV21-1 and TRBJ2-1; the table calls TRBD2, which could not be checked here. TRBV21-1 is a recognized pseudogene. The CDR3 loop spans 16 amino acids. CDR3 nucleotides: TGTGCCAGCAGCAAAGGGTTCGGAGGGATACACAATGAGCAGTTCTTC. Its translation: CASSKGFGGIHNEQFF.

The chain has TRBV6-5 and TRBJ2-3, with D possibly TRBD2 on 6 matching bases. Trimming removed 5 bases at V and 5 bases at J, with 14 bases between. In germline, CDR1 is MNHEY, CDR2 SVGAGI. This CDR3 region has 14 residues. CDR3 protein: CASSRRERGDTQYF. The DNA of the CDR3 is TGTGCCAGCAGTAGGAGGGAAAGGGGAGATACGCAGTATTTT.

V is TRBV3-1 (or the pseudogene TRBV3-2) and J is TRBJ2-7; D unclear. The germline gives CDR1 LGHDT, CDR2 YNNKEL (reference sequence). The V end was cut by 4 bases, the J end by 2 bases, with 12 bases between. The CDR3 extends over 14 amino acids. For the CDR3, the DNA is TGTGCCAGCAGCCCCACCCAGGCGGCCTACGAGCAGTACTTC. It yields the protein CASSPTQAAYEQYF.

This chain links TRBV6-5 with TRBJ2-6; D not certain. V was clipped by 6 bases and J by 0 bases, with 9 bases between them. Germline loops: CDR1 MNHEY, CDR2 SVGAGI. The CDR3 sequence is 15 residues long. CDR3 DNA: TGTGCCAGCAGGGCAGACCACTCTGGGGCCAACGTCCTGACTTTC. Protein sequence: CASRADHSGANVLTF.

This chain joins TRBV19 and TRBJ2-1; TRBD1 matches at 8 bases. This CDR3 has 14 amino acids. With 7 bases clipped from V and 5 bases from J, the junction kept 7 bases outside the gene matches. Per the germline V gene, CDR1 is LNHDA and CDR2 is SQIVND (reference sequence). CDR3 coding DNA: TGTGCCAGTATTGACAGGGGCGACGACAATGAGCAGTTCTTC. Its translation: CASIDRGDDNEQFF.

This chain connects TRBV11-2 to TRBJ2-1; TRBD1 aligns across 7 bases. The germline V gene encodes CDR1 SGHAT and CDR2 FQNNGV. The CDR3 has 15 amino acids. V dropped 2 bases and J dropped 3; count of bases not matched to a gene: 4. The CDR3 DNA reads TGTGCCAGCAGCTTATATGCAGGGGGCTACAATGAGCAGTTCTTC. It translates to CASSLYAGGYNEQFF.

The rearrangement links TRBV3-1 (or the pseudogene TRBV3-2) to TRBJ2-7; the D gene could be TRBD1 or TRBD2 (5 bases each). The V gene's germline CDR1 is LGHDT and CDR2 YNNKEL (reference sequence). There are 14 residues in the CDR3. Trimming left V 4 bases short and J 1 base short, with 11 bases between. CDR3 protein: CASSPRGASYEQYF. The CDR3 DNA is TGTGCCAGCAGCCCTCGAGGGGCATCCTACGAGCAGTACTTC.

Turning to this clone: The same CDR3 also results from other DNA sequences found in this sample. The chain links TRBV18 to TRBJ2-3; D ambiguous. The germline gives CDR1 KGHSH, CDR2 LQKENI. The CDR3 totals 12 residues. Trimming stripped 2 bases from V and 0 bases from J, with 0 bases between. The CDR3 bases are TGTGCCAGCTCACCAAGCACAGATACGCAGTATTTT. Protein sequence: CASSPSTDTQYF. The full variable domain, completed using reference TRBV18 and TRBJ2-3, is NAGVMQNPRHLVRRRGQEARLRCSPMKGHSHVYWYRQLPEEGLKFMVYLQKENIIDESGMPKERFSAEFPKEGPSILRIQQVVRGDSAAYFCASSPSTDTQYFGPGTRLTVL.

The rearrangement links TRBV10-2 to TRBJ2-1; 7 positions match TRBD2. After removal of 4 bases from V and 2 bases from J, the junction contained 2 bases not matched to a gene. Looked up from germline, CDR1 is WSHSY and CDR2 is SAAADI. There are 14 residues in the CDR3. The CDR3 region is CASSVREAYNEQFF. CDR3 nucleotides: TGCGCCAGCAGTGTCCGGGAGGCCTACAATGAGCAGTTCTTC.

The CDR3, as DNA: TGTGCCAGCAGTTACGGGACGATTTACAATGAGCAGTTCTTC. Protein: CASSYGTIYNEQFF. The rearrangement uses TRBV6-5 and TRBJ2-1; D is perhaps TRBD1 or TRBD2 (5 bases each). Germline V gene data show CDR1 as MNHEY and CDR2 as SVGAGI. Trimming took off 2 bases at V and 4 bases at J, with 9 bases between the two ends. CDR3 size: 14 residues.

The genes are TRBV19 and TRBJ1-1; TRBD1 might be the D (5 bases). CDR1 and CDR2 (germline): LNHDA, SQIVND (reference sequence). Deletions cut 5 bases from V and 9 bases from J, with 16 bases between. The CDR3 has 13 residues. The CDR3 DNA reads as TGTGCCAGTAGTCCGACCGACAGCCAGAAAGCTTTCTTT. It yields the protein CASSPTDSQKAFF.

V is TRBV19 and J is TRBJ2-5, with 7 bases identical to TRBD2. Germline CDR1 and CDR2: LNHDA and SQIVND (reference sequence). This CDR3 spans 15 amino acids. V shed 6 bases and J 3 bases; nucleotides not matched to a gene: 10. CDR3 sequence (DNA): TGTGCCAGTAGCCAATGGGGGAGCGGGAAAGAGACCCAGTACTTC. Translated: CASSQWGSGKETQYF.

V is TRBV29-1 and J is TRBJ1-2; possible D gene TRBD1, 5 bases. Deletions cut 4 bases from V and 1 base from J, with 16 bases between. The CDR3 covers 15 residues. Germline V gene lookup returns CDR1 SQVTM and CDR2 ANQGSEA. CDR3 coding DNA: TGCAGCGTTGGGACGGGGCCATCCATTAACTATGGCTACACCTTC. Translated: CSVGTGPSINYGYTF.

V is TRBV13 and J is TRBJ1-6; D gene unclear. The CDR3 spans 18 residues. Between the trimmed V and J ends, which lost 2 bases and 14 bases, there was a span of 28 bases. The V gene's germline CDR1 is PRHDT and CDR2 FYEKMQ (reference sequence). In DNA, the CDR3 is TGTGCCAGCAGCTTAAGTGCCCGCGGAGGGAGGGCCCTTGTCACCCTCCACTTT. Its translation is CASSLSARGGRALVTLHF.